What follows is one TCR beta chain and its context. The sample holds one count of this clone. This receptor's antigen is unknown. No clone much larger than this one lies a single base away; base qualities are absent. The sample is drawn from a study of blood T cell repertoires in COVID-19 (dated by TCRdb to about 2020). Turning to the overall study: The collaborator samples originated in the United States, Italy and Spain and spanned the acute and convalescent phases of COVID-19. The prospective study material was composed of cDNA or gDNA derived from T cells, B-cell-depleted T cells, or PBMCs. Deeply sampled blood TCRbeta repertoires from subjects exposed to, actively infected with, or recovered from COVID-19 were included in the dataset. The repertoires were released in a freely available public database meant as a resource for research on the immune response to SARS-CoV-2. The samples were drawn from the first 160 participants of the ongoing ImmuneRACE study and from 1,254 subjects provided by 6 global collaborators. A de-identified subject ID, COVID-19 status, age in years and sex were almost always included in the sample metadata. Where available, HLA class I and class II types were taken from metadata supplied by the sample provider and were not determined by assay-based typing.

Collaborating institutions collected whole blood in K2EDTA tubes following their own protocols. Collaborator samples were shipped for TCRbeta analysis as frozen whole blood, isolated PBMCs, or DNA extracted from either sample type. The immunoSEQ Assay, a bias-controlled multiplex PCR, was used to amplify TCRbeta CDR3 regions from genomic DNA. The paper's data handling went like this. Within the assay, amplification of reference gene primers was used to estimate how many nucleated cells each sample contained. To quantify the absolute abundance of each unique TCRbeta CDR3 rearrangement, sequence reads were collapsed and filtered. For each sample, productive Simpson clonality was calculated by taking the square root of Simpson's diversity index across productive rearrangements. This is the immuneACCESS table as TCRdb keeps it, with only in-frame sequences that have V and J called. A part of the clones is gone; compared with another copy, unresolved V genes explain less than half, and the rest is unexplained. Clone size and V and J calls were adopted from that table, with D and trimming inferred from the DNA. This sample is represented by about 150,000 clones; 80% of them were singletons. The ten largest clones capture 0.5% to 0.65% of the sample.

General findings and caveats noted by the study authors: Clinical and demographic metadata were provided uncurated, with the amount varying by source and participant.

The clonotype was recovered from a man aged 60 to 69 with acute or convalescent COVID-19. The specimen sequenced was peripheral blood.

The sequenced DNA is TGTGCCAGCAGCGTAGGAAGGGACAGAAACACTGAAGCTTTCTTT. This translates into CASSVGRDRNTEAFF. The chain links TRBV9 with TRBJ1-1, with TRBD1 matching 7 junction bases. Reading from cysteine to phenylalanine, the CDR3 counts 15 amino acids. Here the CDR3 DNA is all that survives: 45 bases in frame from base 1. CDR1 and CDR2 are read off the germline V gene as SGDLS and YYNGEE. V and J are trimmed by 0 bases and 2 bases, and the gene matches miss 4 bases of the junction. The full variable domain, with segments outside the CDR3 supplied by the reference TRBV9 and TRBJ1-1 proteins, appears as DSGVTQTPKHLITATGQRVTLRCSPRSGDLSVYWYQQSLDQGLQFLIQYYNGEERAKGNILERFSAQQFPDLHSELNLSSLELGDSALYFCASSVGRDRNTEAFFGQGTRLTVV.